These T cell receptor beta chains were read from a single sample in a study of human T cells and chemical hapten exposure. TCRdb used MiXCR to reprocess the RACE reads, holding one entry per CDR3 protein. Among 38,000 or so distinct CDR3 sequences listed, approximately 9.5% were seen once. This specimen consisted of whole blood, obtained in connection with sensitization to the hapten diphenylcyclopropenone (DPC). Receptors originate from a man aged 50 to 60 with alopecia areata. Some clones in this sample may be carry-over from other donors' samples. CDR3s include the opening cysteine and the closing phenylalanine or tryptophan. A D gene is named only where the DNA matches it firmly.

j_call d_call v_call cdr3_aa
TRBJ2-2 . TRBV6-2/TRBV6-3 CASSYSRGGPNTGELFF
TRBJ2-2 . TRBV9 CASSTQRTGELFF
TRBJ2-1 . TRBV28 CASSLSGEQFF
TRBJ2-2 TRBD2 TRBV24-1 CATSPTSGANTGELFF
TRBJ1-1 TRBD1 TRBV20-1 CSARAILDRGAFF
TRBJ1-2 TRBD1 TRBV2 CASRTGTGGSGYTF
TRBJ1-5 . TRBV19 CASNPGPLQPQHF
TRBJ2-1 TRBD2 TRBV12-3/TRBV12-4 CATLGGKDQYYNEQFF
TRBJ2-2 . TRBV5-4 CASSFGRSNTGELFF
TRBJ2-7 . TRBV5-5 CASSLDWGSYEQYF
TRBJ2-5 TRBD1 TRBV4-1 CASSQGQGVFQETQYF
TRBJ1-2 . TRBV29-1 CSVGDLNYGYTF
TRBJ2-3 TRBD2 TRBV5-1 CASTPTSGRGDTQYF
TRBJ1-2 . TRBV10-3 CAISKDGGYTF
TRBJ2-3 TRBD2 TRBV6-2/TRBV6-3 CASTKPASGSRTQYF
TRBJ2-7 . TRBV3-1 CASSQGGGPYEQYF
TRBJ1-5 . TRBV28 CASSLPGSWGQPQHF
TRBJ2-7 . TRBV28 CASRVGSSYEQYF
TRBJ2-5 TRBD1 TRBV7-9 CASSWGQQETQYF
TRBJ2-2 . TRBV12-3/TRBV12-4 CASSLTPNTGELFF
TRBJ2-7 . TRBV12-5 CASVPPDTYSYEQYF
TRBJ1-2 . TRBV28 CASALNYGYTF
TRBJ1-1 . TRBV28 CRMNTEAFF
TRBJ1-5 . TRBV10-3 CAISDQGRNQPQHF
TRBJ2-7 TRBD2 TRBV7-2 CASSAASGMYYEQYF
TRBJ2-5 . TRBV7-3 CASSSDHLETQYF
TRBJ2-3 . TRBV4-2 CASSQRPDNTDTQYF
TRBJ1-5 TRBD1 TRBV10-2 CASTGGNNQPQHF
TRBJ1-2 TRBD1 TRBV7-2 CASSFTGVEGYTF
TRBJ1-2 . TRBV6-6 CASSQQGANYGYTF
TRBJ2-7 . TRBV10-2 CASSSLAWSYEQYF
TRBJ2-3 . TRBV6-1 CASKRIADWADTQYF
TRBJ1-3 . TRBV11-3 CASSSDENTIYF
TRBJ2-7 TRBD1 TRBV27 CASSSRRTGLYEQYF
TRBJ2-5 . TRBV11-1 CASSLPNLETQYF
TRBJ1-2 . TRBV28 CASSFGPKGDGYTF
TRBJ1-5 TRBD1 TRBV7-8 CASSLDGTESRPQHF
TRBJ1-2 . TRBV19 CASSEITRGYTF
TRBJ1-3 . TRBV28 CASSIAASSGNTIYF
TRBJ2-1 . TRBV28 CASSFGGGKYNEQFF
TRBJ2-3 . TRBV24-1 CATSKSAGSSPSTQYF
TRBJ1-5 . TRBV6-1 CASSGAQGLYQPQHF
TRBJ2-3 TRBD2 TRBV4-2 CASSQETSGSADTQYF
TRBJ2-6 . TRBV5-4 CASSLQGGQPGANVLTF
TRBJ2-7 . TRBV20-1 CSARPQGLGYEQYF
TRBJ2-5 TRBD1 TRBV5-1 CASSGTGGLETQYF
TRBJ2-1 . TRBV29-1 CSVDRNGDEQFF
TRBJ2-1 . TRBV20-1 CSALNREASSYNEQFF
TRBJ2-2 TRBD2 TRBV5-1 CASSKGLASTGELFF
TRBJ2-1 TRBD1 TRBV11-1 CASSEVGGHEQFF
TRBJ1-2 . TRBV28 CASSTTQGRYGYTF
TRBJ2-1 . TRBV5-1 CASSLGGGGAYNEQFF
TRBJ2-1 . TRBV6-2/TRBV6-3 CASSSSSYNEQFF
TRBJ2-2 TRBD2 TRBV15 CATSPTSGYTGELFF